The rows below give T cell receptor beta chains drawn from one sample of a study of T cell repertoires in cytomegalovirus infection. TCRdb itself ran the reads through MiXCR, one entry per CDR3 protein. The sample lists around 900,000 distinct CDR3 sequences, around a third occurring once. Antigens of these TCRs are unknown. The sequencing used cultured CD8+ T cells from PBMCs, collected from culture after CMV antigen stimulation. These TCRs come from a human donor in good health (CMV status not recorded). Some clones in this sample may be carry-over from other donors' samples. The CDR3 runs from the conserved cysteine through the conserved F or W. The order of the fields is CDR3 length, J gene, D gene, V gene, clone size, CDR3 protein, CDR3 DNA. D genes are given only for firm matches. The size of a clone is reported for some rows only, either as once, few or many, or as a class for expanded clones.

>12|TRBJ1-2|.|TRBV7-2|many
CASSSSNYGYTF
TGTGCCAGCAGCTCCAGTAACTATGGCTACACCTTC
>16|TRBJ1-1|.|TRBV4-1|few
CASSQVTQPMNTEAFF
TGCGCCAGCAGCCAAGTGACCCAGCCTATGAACACTGAAGCTTTCTTT
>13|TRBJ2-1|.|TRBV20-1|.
CSARGENYNEQFF
TGCAGTGCTAGAGGTGAAAACTACAATGAGCAGTTCTTC
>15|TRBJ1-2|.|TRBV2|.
CASSETSRDSDGYTF
TGTGCCAGCAGTGAAACCTCCAGGGACTCGGATGGCTACACCTTC
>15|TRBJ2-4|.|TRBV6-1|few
CASSRGGVAKNIQYF
TGTGCCAGCAGTCGAGGGGGGGTCGCCAAAAACATTCAGTACTTC
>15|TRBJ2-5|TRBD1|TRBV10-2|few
CASLKGQGYQETQYF
TGCGCCAGCCTGAAGGGACAGGGGTACCAAGAGACCCAGTACTTC
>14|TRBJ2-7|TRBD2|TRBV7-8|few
CASSSTSFGYEQYF
TGTGCCAGCAGCTCGACTAGCTTCGGCTACGAGCAGTACTTC
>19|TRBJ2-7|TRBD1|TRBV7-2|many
CASSYPIGTGETPIYEQYF
TGTGCCAGCAGCTACCCCATTGGGACAGGGGAGACACCGATCTACGAGCAGTACTTC
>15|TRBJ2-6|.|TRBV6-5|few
CASSYTLSGANVLTF
TGTGCCAGCAGTTATACACTCTCTGGGGCCAACGTCCTGACTTTC
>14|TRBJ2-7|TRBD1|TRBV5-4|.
CASSWGTGSYEQYF
TGTGCCAGCAGCTGGGGGACAGGGTCCTACGAGCAGTACTTC
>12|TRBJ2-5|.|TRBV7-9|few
CASSPRLMTQYF
TGTGCCAGCAGCCCCAGGCTCATGACCCAGTACTTC
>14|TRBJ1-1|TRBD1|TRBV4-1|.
CASSQRGGASEAFF
TGCGCCAGCAGCCAAAGAGGGGGCGCTTCTGAAGCTTTCTTT
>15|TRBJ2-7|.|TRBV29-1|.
CSVVYRDHYSYEQYF
TGCAGCGTTGTATACAGGGATCACTATTCCTACGAGCAGTACTTC
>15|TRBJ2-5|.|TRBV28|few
CASNRRISGQETQYF
TGTGCCAGCAATAGAAGAATAAGCGGGCAAGAGACCCAGTACTTC
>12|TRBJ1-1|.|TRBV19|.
CASSILRSEAFF
TGTGCCAGTAGTATACTCCGGAGTGAAGCTTTCTTT
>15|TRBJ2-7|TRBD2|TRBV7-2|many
CASSLEAGGSYEQYF
TGTGCCAGCAGCTTAGAAGCGGGGGGCTCCTACGAGCAGTACTTC
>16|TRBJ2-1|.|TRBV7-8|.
CASSLEPSRPYNEQFF
TGTGCCAGCAGCTTAGAGCCTAGCAGACCCTACAATGAGCAGTTCTTC
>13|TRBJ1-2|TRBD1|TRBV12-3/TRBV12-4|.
CASSFRGRGGYTF
TGTGCCAGCAGTTTCAGGGGGCGAGGCGGCTACACCTTC
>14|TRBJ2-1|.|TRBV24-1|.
CATSDLKAMDEQFF
TGTGCCACCAGTGATTTGAAGGCAATGGATGAGCAGTTCTTC
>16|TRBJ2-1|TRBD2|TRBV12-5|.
CASGPTHSGGINEQFF
TGTGCTAGTGGTCCCACCCACAGCGGGGGCATCAATGAGCAGTTCTTC
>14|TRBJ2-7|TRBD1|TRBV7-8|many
CASSPMDRVYEQYF
TGTGCCAGCAGCCCGATGGACAGGGTCTACGAGCAGTACTTC
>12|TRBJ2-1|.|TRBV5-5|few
CASSSRGHEQFF
TGTGCCAGCAGCTCAAGGGGCCATGAGCAGTTCTTC
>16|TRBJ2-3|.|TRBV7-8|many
CASSLEAWLSTDTQYF
TGTGCCAGCAGCTTAGAGGCGTGGTTAAGCACAGATACGCAGTATTTT
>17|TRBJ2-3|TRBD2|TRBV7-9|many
CASSYPSAGGQADTQYF
TGTGCCAGCAGCTATCCCTCAGCGGGGGGGCAAGCAGATACGCAGTATTTT
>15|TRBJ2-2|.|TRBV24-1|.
CATSDGTGEAGELFF
TGTGCCACCAGTGATGGAACAGGGGAGGCCGGGGAGCTGTTTTTT
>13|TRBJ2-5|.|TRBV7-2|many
CASSLNGVETQYF
TGTGCCAGCAGCTTAAATGGGGTAGAGACCCAGTACTTC
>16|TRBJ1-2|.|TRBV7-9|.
CASSPRGIEGTNGYTF
TGTGCCAGCAGCCCTAGGGGCATTGAAGGGACCAATGGCTACACCTTC